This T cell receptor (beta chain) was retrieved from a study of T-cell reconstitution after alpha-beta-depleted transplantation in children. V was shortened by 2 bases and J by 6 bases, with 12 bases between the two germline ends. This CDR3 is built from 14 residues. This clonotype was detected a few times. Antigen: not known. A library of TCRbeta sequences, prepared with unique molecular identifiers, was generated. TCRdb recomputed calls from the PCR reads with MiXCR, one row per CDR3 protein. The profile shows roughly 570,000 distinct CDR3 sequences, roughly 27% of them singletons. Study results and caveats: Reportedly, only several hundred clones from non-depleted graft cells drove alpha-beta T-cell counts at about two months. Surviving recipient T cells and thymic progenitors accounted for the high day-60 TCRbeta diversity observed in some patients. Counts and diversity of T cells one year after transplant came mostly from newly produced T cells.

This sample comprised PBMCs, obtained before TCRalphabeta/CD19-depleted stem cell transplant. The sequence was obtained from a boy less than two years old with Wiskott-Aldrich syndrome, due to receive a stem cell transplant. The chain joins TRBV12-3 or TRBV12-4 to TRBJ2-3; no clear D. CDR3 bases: TGTGCCAGCAGTTTATGGGCCACTGGGGATACGCAGTATTTT. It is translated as CASSLWATGDTQYF.